This T cell receptor (beta chain) comes out of a study of technical replicates of blood from a handful of donors. This clone was recorded only once. Generated by immunoSEQ multiplex PCR, the TCRdb table keeps only in-frame clones and is missing some. The top ten clones hold about 0.17% of a sample with approximately 79,000 clones, 97% of them seen once. The TCR originated in a human donor in good health. The sample consisted of T cells isolated from PBMCs.

In DNA, the CDR3 is TGTGCCAGTACCGGGACAGGACCTGTTGCTAACTATGGCTACACCTTC. This sequence encodes CASTGTGPVANYGYTF. The gene calls are TRBV19 and TRBJ1-2, with 8 bases fitting TRBD1. V shed 7 bases and J 0 bases; nucleotides not matched to a gene: 10. Germline-derived CDR1 and CDR2 are LNHDA and SQIVND (reference sequence). This CDR3 is 16 amino acids long.